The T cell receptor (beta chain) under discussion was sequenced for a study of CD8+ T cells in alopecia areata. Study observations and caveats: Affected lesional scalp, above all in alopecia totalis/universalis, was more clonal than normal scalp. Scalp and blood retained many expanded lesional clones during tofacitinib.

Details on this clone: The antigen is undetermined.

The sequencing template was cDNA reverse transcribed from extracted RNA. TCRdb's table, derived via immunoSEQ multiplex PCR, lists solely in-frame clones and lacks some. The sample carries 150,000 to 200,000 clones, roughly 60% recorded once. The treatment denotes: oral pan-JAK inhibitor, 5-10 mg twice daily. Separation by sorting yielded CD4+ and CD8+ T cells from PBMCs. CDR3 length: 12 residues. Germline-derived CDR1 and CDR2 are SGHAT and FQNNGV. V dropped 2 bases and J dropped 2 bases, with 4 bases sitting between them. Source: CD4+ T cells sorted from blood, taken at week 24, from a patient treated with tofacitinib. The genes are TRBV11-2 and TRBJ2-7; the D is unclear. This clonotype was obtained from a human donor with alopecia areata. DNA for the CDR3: TGTGCCAGCAGCTTAAAGGCCTACGAGCAGTACTTC. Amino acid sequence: CASSLKAYEQYF.